Listed below are T cell receptor beta chains from one sample, sequenced in a study of CD8+ T cells in alopecia areata. The method was immunoSEQ multiplex PCR; TCRdb's version includes in-frame clones alone and lacks a portion of them. The table records tens of thousands of clones, approximately 60% of them present only once. Sequencing input: NKG2D-high CD8+ T cells sorted from blood. These receptors all come from a human donor with alopecia areata. Both conserved end residues are part of each CDR3. A D gene is named only where the DNA matches it firmly. Size is omitted from some rows. Given values are once, few, many or a class for expanded clones.

abundance	j_gene	v_gene	d_gene	CDR3nt	CDR3aa
-	TRBJ1-4	TRBV7-9	-	TGTGCCAGCAGCGAACAGCCAACTAATGAAAAACTGTTTTTT	CASSEQPTNEKLFF
few	TRBJ1-2	TRBV11-2	TRBD1	TGTGCCAGCAGCATGACAGGGTCTAATTATGGCTACACCTTC	CASSMTGSNYGYTF
-	TRBJ1-3	TRBV13	-	TGTGCCAGCAGCTCGACGGACGGAAACTCTGGAAACACCATATATTTT	CASSSTDGNSGNTIYF
-	TRBJ2-7	TRBV6-6	-	TGTGCCAGCAGTTATCTTAGGACTATCGACGAGCAGTACTTC	CASSYLRTIDEQYF
-	TRBJ1-1	TRBV27	-	TGTGCCAGCAGTTTAGCGGGGAACACTGAAGCTTTCTTT	CASSLAGNTEAFF
-	TRBJ2-5	TRBV7-9	-	TGTGCCAGCAGCTTAGCTCAGGGACAAGAGACCCAGTACTTC	CASSLAQGQETQYF
-	TRBJ2-3	TRBV4-1	-	TGCGCCAGCAGACCGGGAGATAGCACAGATACGCAGTATTTT	CASRPGDSTDTQYF
-	TRBJ2-3	TRBV5-1	-	TGCGCCAGCAGCGTATACGCAGATACGCAGTATTTT	CASSVYADTQYF
few	TRBJ2-3	TRBV27	-	TGTGCCAGCAGTAGCGGGTTATCGCATCGGTTAGATACGCAGTATTTT	CASSSGLSHRLDTQYF
-	TRBJ2-2	TRBV19	-	TGTGCCAGTAGTATAGGACGGATGGCCGGGGAGCTGTTTTTT	CASSIGRMAGELFF
-	TRBJ2-1	TRBV5-1	TRBD2	TGCGCCAGCAGCCAGGGGACTAGCGGGAGTTTGGAGCAGTTCTTC	CASSQGTSGSLEQFF
-	TRBJ2-1	TRBV7-9	TRBD1	TGTGCCAGCAGCTTAGGACAGGGGAGGAATGAGCAGTTCTTC	CASSLGQGRNEQFF
few	TRBJ2-7	TRBV4-1	-	TGCGCCAGCAGCCTTAGGGACGAGCAGTACTTC	CASSLRDEQYF
few	TRBJ2-7	TRBV7-6	-	TGTGCCAGCAGCTTAGTTCGGGGTGGATACGAGCAGTACTTC	CASSLVRGGYEQYF
-	TRBJ2-7	TRBV5-1	-	TGCGCCAGCAGCCTGGAGGCACCCTACGAGCAGTACTTC	CASSLEAPYEQYF
-	TRBJ2-5	TRBV29-1	TRBD2	TGCAGCGTCGTACAACTAGCGGGAGGGGAGACCCAGTACTTC	CSVVQLAGGETQYF
-	TRBJ2-4	TRBV28	-	TGTGCCAGCAGTACTAAAACGACAGGTTCAAGCCTTAGGAACCAAGCCTCCAACGTTCAGTACTTC	CASSTKTTGSSLRNQASNVQYF
few	TRBJ2-7	TRBV5-1	TRBD2	TGCGCCAGCAGCTCTGGCGGGGGTCTCCCGGAGCAGTACTTC	CASSSGGGLPEQYF
-	TRBJ2-7	TRBV4-1	TRBD2	TGCGCCAGCAGCCACTTACTAGCGGGAGGTTCCGCCGAGCAGTACTTC	CASSHLLAGGSAEQYF
-	TRBJ2-2	TRBV19	-	TGTGCCAGTACTCCCTCAGACACCGGGGAGCTGTTTTTT	CASTPSDTGELFF
once	TRBJ2-7	TRBV7-9	-	TGTGCCAGCAGCTTAAGTTCACGCTACGAGCAGTACTTC	CASSLSSRYEQYF
-	TRBJ2-5	TRBV7-9	TRBD1	TGTGCCAGCAGCTTAACAGGGGAACAAGAGACCCAGTACTTC	CASSLTGEQETQYF
-	TRBJ2-7	TRBV27	TRBD1	TGTGCCAGCAGTCCCCGGGACAGGTTTCGCGAGCAGTACTTC	CASSPRDRFREQYF
-	TRBJ2-7	TRBV5-1	TRBD2	TGCGCCAGCAGCACCCTCGGGACTAGCGGGGGCTTACGGTACTACGAGCAGTACTTC	CASSTLGTSGGLRYYEQYF
-	TRBJ2-1	TRBV6-1	-	TGTGCCAGCAGTGATTATACAGGGAGCTACAATGAGCAGTTCTTC	CASSDYTGSYNEQFF
-	TRBJ2-2	TRBV27	TRBD2	TGTGCCAGCAGTTTAGCGGGAGAGGGCACCGGGGAGCTGTTTTTT	CASSLAGEGTGELFF
-	TRBJ2-5	TRBV7-2	-	TGTGCCAGCAGCTTACATGAGGACGCGGAGACCCAGTACTTC	CASSLHEDAETQYF
few	TRBJ2-7	TRBV13	TRBD2	TGTGCCAGCAGCCAGAGCGGGAGGGGGTTTCACGAGCAGTACTTC	CASSQSGRGFHEQYF
medium-sized	TRBJ2-7	TRBV10-3	TRBD1	TGTGCCATCAGCCCGGGACAGGGGACTATAAGCTCCTACGAGCAGTACTTC	CAISPGQGTISSYEQYF
-	TRBJ1-2	TRBV4-1	TRBD1	TGCGCCAGCAGCCCCAGGGACAGGGGGCCTGATGGCTACACCTTC	CASSPRDRGPDGYTF
-	TRBJ2-7	TRBV5-6	TRBD2	TGTGCCAGCAGCTTCGGACTAGCGAACGAGCAGTACTTC	CASSFGLANEQYF
-	TRBJ2-7	TRBV5-6	-	TGTGCCAGCAGCTTGGGTGACAGATTCTACGAGCAGTACTTC	CASSLGDRFYEQYF
-	TRBJ2-2	TRBV18	TRBD1	TGTGCCAGCTCGCCGACAGGGTTGAACACCGGGGAGCTGTTTTTT	CASSPTGLNTGELFF
-	TRBJ2-7	TRBV11-2	-	TGTGCCAGCACCCAGGGGGGAGAGCAGTACTTC	CASTQGGEQYF
-	TRBJ2-7	TRBV2	-	TGTGCCAGCAGTGTCCAGTACCACGAGCAGTACTTC	CASSVQYHEQYF
-	TRBJ2-5	TRBV2	-	TGTGCCAGCAGCACCGGGACATCGAGCCAAGAGACCCAGTACTTC	CASSTGTSSQETQYF
-	TRBJ2-7	TRBV7-8	-	TGTGCCAGCAGCCACGAGGGCTACGAGCAGTACTTC	CASSHEGYEQYF
-	TRBJ2-7	TRBV7-9	TRBD1	TGTGCCAGCAGCGCTCCGCAGGGGGCTTACGAGCAGTACTTC	CASSAPQGAYEQYF
-	TRBJ1-1	TRBV5-1	TRBD1	TGCGCCAGCAGCCAGGGGGGGACTGAAGCTTTCTTT	CASSQGGTEAFF
-	TRBJ1-1	TRBV5-4	TRBD1	TGTGCCAGCAGGACCGGGACAGGGCTTCTGAACACTGAAGCTTTCTTT	CASRTGTGLLNTEAFF
-	TRBJ2-1	TRBV6-9	-	TGTGCCAGCAGTTATTCATTTGGCCCGGGGCAGTTCTTC	CASSYSFGPGQFF
-	TRBJ2-7	TRBV2	TRBD1	TGTGCCAGCCACCCAGGGGGCTACTACGAGCAGTACTTC	CASHPGGYYEQYF
few	TRBJ2-7	TRBV5-4	-	TGTGCCAGCAGCCTCGGATTAACGGGACTTCTATACGAGCAGTACTTC	CASSLGLTGLLYEQYF
-	TRBJ2-7	TRBV29-1	-	TGCAGCGTTGAATACAGGGAGAACTCTTACGAGCAGTACTTC	CSVEYRENSYEQYF
-	TRBJ2-7	TRBV7-9	TRBD1	TGTGCCAGCAGCCATGGGACAGGCCCGGGGGCCTACGAGCAGTACTTC	CASSHGTGPGAYEQYF
few	TRBJ2-7	TRBV19	-	TGTGCCAGCGGGGTTCCCTACGAGCAGTACTTC	CASGVPYEQYF
-	TRBJ2-2	TRBV7-2	-	TGTGCCAGCAGCTCCCCCTGGGAAGAGAACACCGGGGAGCTGTTTTTT	CASSSPWEENTGELFF
-	TRBJ1-1	TRBV29-1	-	TGCAGCGCTCAACCACAGGGTAGCGCCACTGAAGCTTTCTTT	CSAQPQGSATEAFF
few	TRBJ1-1	TRBV7-6	-	TGTGCCAGCAGCTTAACAGGGCCGAACACTGAAGCTTTCTTT	CASSLTGPNTEAFF
few	TRBJ2-1	TRBV19	-	TGTGCCAGTAGTATAGTCCCCCGAGATGAGCAGTTCTTC	CASSIVPRDEQFF
-	TRBJ1-1	TRBV7-6	TRBD1	TGTGCCAGCAGCCCAACAGGGGAAGTGGAAACTACTGAAGCTTTCTTT	CASSPTGEVETTEAFF
-	TRBJ2-7	TRBV28	-	TGTGCCAGCAGTTACCACAGGACAAAAAGGAGCTCCTACGAGCAGTACTTC	CASSYHRTKRSSYEQYF
-	TRBJ2-2	TRBV30	TRBD2	TGTGCCTGTGATAGCGGGGCGTACACCGGGGAGCTGTTTTTT	CACDSGAYTGELFF
few	TRBJ2-1	TRBV29-1	TRBD2	TGCAGCGTTGAAGGGCTTAGCGGGCTATACAATGAGCAGTTCTTC	CSVEGLSGLYNEQFF
few	TRBJ1-1	TRBV29-1	-	TGCAGCGTTGAAGAGGGGATGAACACTGAAGCTTTCTTT	CSVEEGMNTEAFF
once	TRBJ2-7	TRBV27	-	TGTGCCAGCAGTTTCCTCGATTACGGGGAGCAGTACTTC	CASSFLDYGEQYF
few	TRBJ2-5	TRBV4-1	TRBD1	TGCGCCAGCAGCCAAGATACCTCAGGGGGACAGACCCAGTACTTC	CASSQDTSGGQTQYF
once	TRBJ2-1	TRBV6-5	TRBD2	TGTGCCAGCAGCATGACTAGCGGGAGGGCCAATGAGCAGTTCTTC	CASSMTSGRANEQFF